These 15 T cell receptor beta chains share one sample of origin, sequenced in a study of cytomegalovirus exposure and HLA in healthy donors. PCR employed 60 Vbeta and 13 Jbeta primers. Measured with immunoSEQ multiplex PCR; TCRdb has only the in-frame clones, and not every one. The sample shows around 140,000 clones, more than 75% of them seen only once. The sample comprised PBMCs. The receptors come from a woman aged 30 to 39 in good health and CMV-seronegative.

The chain recombines TRBV5-4 with TRBJ1-6; D remains unclear. V lost 5 bases and J 4 bases, leaving 13 bases between the germline ends. Germline V gives CDR1 SGHNT, CDR2 YYREEE (reference sequence). The CDR3 totals 15 residues. CDR3 in DNA: TGTGCCAGCAGTGAAGTAGGCGGGTATAATTCACCCCTCCACTTT. Residues: CASSEVGGYNSPLHF.

V and J are TRBV4-3 and TRBJ1-4; 7 bases fit TRBD1. V lost 0 bases and J lost 4; bases outside the gene matches: 2. The germline gives CDR1 LGHNA, CDR2 YSLEER. The CDR3 runs 15 residues. CDR3 DNA sequence: TGCGCCAGCAGCCAAGATACAGGGGTTAATGAAAAACTGTTTTTT. Its protein product is CASSQDTGVNEKLFF.

This clone was recorded only once. The gene calls are TRBV4-3 and TRBJ1-1; D unresolved. CDR3 length: 15 amino acids. The germline V and J ends were trimmed by 0 bases and 0 bases, with 8 bases remaining between them. Germline V gene lookup returns CDR1 LGHNA and CDR2 YSLEER. The CDR3 here is CASSQEAQMNTEAFF. CDR3 coding DNA: TGCGCCAGCAGCCAAGAGGCTCAGATGAACACTGAAGCTTTCTTT.

This chain joins TRBV4-1 and TRBJ1-1; 10 nucleotides match TRBD1. This CDR3 has 16 amino acids. V was clipped by 4 bases and J by 2 bases; unmatched bases: 7. Germline V CDR1 and CDR2: MGHRA, YSYEKL. The CDR3 loop reads CASSRQGAGGNTEAFF. Written as DNA, the CDR3 is TGCGCCAGCAGCCGACAGGGGGCTGGGGGTAACACTGAAGCTTTCTTT.

The chain employs TRBV30 and TRBJ2-3; 7 nucleotides line up with TRBD2. V shed 4 bases and J 3 bases; nucleotides not matched to a gene: 13. The CDR3 runs 16 residues. Per the germline V gene, CDR1 is GTSNPN and CDR2 is SVGIG (reference sequence). CDR3 sequence reads: CAWTRGGSRWTDTQYF. The CDR3 coding sequence is TGTGCCTGGACCCGGGGAGGGAGTCGATGGACAGATACGCAGTATTTT.

The chain combines TRBV6-5 with TRBJ1-1; 9 bases align to TRBD1. The CDR3 covers 14 residues. After removal of 2 bases from V and 5 bases from J, the junction contained 3 bases not matched to a gene. Looked up from germline, CDR1 is MNHEY and CDR2 is SVGAGI. The CDR3 loop reads CASSYPGTGTEAFF. For the CDR3, the DNA is TGTGCCAGCAGTTACCCGGGGACAGGGACTGAAGCTTTCTTT.

This clone turned up a few times. The chain couples TRBV29-1 to TRBJ1-1; D call uncertain. Per germline, CDR1 SQVTM and CDR2 ANQGSEA. The CDR3 has 14 residues. Trimming took off 4 bases at V and 4 bases at J, with 16 bases between the two ends. CDR3 nucleotide sequence: TGCAGCGTTGCCAACCTCCACGCGGGCACTGAAGCTTTCTTT. This encodes CSVANLHAGTEAFF.

This clone has just a few counts. This chain connects TRBV2 to TRBJ2-5; D gene unclear. The CDR3 consists of 13 residues. The germline V gene encodes CDR1 SNHLY and CDR2 FYNNEI. Trimming pared 5 bases from V and 5 bases from J, leaving 12 bases between. CDR3 nucleotides: TGTGCCAGCAGTCTCTCGTCCCAGGAGACCCAGTACTTC. Translation: CASSLSSQETQYF.

In this sample, this clone turned up a few times. CDR3 in DNA: TGTGCCATCAGCCGAGGGACAGGGGGCCGGGGGAGCAATCAGCCCCAGCATTTT. Amino acids: CAISRGTGGRGSNQPQHF. V usage is TRBV10-3 and J usage is TRBJ1-5; 12 bases agree with TRBD1. V dropped 6 bases and J dropped 1; count of bases not matched to a gene: 10. Germline V gene sequence: CDR1 ENHRY, CDR2 SYGVKD. The CDR3 is 18 amino acids.

This clone showed up just once. The rearrangement joins TRBV18 to TRBJ2-3; 7 nucleotides match TRBD1. There are 14 residues in the CDR3. Trimming took 6 bases from V and 3 from J; bases not matched to a gene: 6. Germline V CDR1 and CDR2: KGHSH, LQKENI. The CDR3 sequence is CASSARQGTDTQYF. The CDR3 nucleotides are TGTGCCAGCTCGGCCCGACAGGGAACAGATACGCAGTATTTT.

The chain joins TRBV7-9 to TRBJ1-2; 7 positions agree with TRBD1. This CDR3 region has 17 residues. Germline V lookup: CDR1 SEHNR, CDR2 FQNEAQ (reference sequence). V trimming: 4 bases; J trimming: 0 bases; junction bases outside the gene matches: 11. The CDR3, as DNA: TGTGCCAGCAGCTACGGGCTAGGGGGCGAGACTAACTATGGCTACACCTTC. Translating it yields CASSYGLGGETNYGYTF.

This chain links TRBV9 with TRBJ2-3; D perhaps matches TRBD2 (7 bases). The CDR3 is 16 amino acids. Trimming left V 1 base short and J 4 bases short, with 16 bases between. Germline CDR1 is SGDLS and CDR2 is YYNGEE. The CDR3 coding sequence is TGTGCCAGCAGCGTAATGGAGGGGGGGCCCGCAGATACGCAGTATTTT. It is translated as CASSVMEGGPADTQYF.

The CDR3 nucleotides read TGTGCCAGCAGCTTGGCCAGGAGGGAAGAGACCCAGTACTTC. As protein: CASSLARREETQYF. The rearrangement links TRBV5-4 to TRBJ2-5, with D possibly TRBD2 on 6 matching bases. CDR3 length: 14 residues. V lost 0 bases, J lost 3 bases, and 9 bases lay in between. Germline loops: CDR1 SGHNT, CDR2 YYREEE (reference sequence).

V and J are TRBV18 and TRBJ2-4; 15 nucleotides agree with TRBD2. Germline trimming cut 2 bases from V and 8 bases from J; bases unmatched to any gene: 4. The CDR3 totals 16 residues. Germline V gene sequence: CDR1 KGHSH, CDR2 LQKENI. CDR3 nucleotide sequence: TGTGCCAGCTCACCAGCCCGGACTAGCGGGAGGGACATTCAGTACTTC. Its translation: CASSPARTSGRDIQYF.

The chain employs TRBV7-8 and TRBJ2-2; TRBD2 matches 9 bases. V lost 0 bases, J lost 13 bases, and 6 bases stayed unmatched. CDR3 length: 14 amino acids. Per the germline V gene, CDR1 is SGHVS and CDR2 is FQNEAQ. CDR3 loop: CASSLAGGGGRLFF. In DNA, the CDR3 is TGTGCCAGCAGCTTAGCAGGCGGGGGGGGTAGGCTGTTTTTT.